This TCR beta chain was recovered during a study of T cell clones after liver transplantation. On the study more broadly: A pre-transplant mixed lymphocyte reaction with TCRbeta sequencing defined graft-donor-reactive clones followed in post-transplant blood. Timepoints were pre-transplant, pre-withdrawal, and after withdrawal was completed or failed. Findings and limits, study-wide: Conclusions were preliminary, with small, heterogeneous patient groups. A larger donor-reactive than third-party decline suggested partial antigen-specific deletion.

The CDR3 totals 16 residues. Trimming removed 5 bases from V and 9 bases from J, with 20 bases in between. Per germline, CDR1 SGHAT and CDR2 FQNNGV. A note on this clone: Its antigen remains unidentified.

Sequenced by immunoSEQ multiplex PCR; TCRdb stores in-frame clones only, minus some. The sample includes around 100,000 clones, about 88% of them seen just once. The specimen was CD4+ T cells from blood, collected around 44 months after liver transplant. The sequence derives from a human patient who received a liver transplant. The T cells may partly be graft donor cells. The chain has TRBV11-2 and TRBJ1-6, with D possibly matching TRBD1 (6 bases). This CDR3 is CASSISQGSRGSPLHF. In nucleotides, the CDR3 is TGTGCCAGCAGCATATCACAGGGCTCCAGGGGTTCACCCCTCCACTTT.